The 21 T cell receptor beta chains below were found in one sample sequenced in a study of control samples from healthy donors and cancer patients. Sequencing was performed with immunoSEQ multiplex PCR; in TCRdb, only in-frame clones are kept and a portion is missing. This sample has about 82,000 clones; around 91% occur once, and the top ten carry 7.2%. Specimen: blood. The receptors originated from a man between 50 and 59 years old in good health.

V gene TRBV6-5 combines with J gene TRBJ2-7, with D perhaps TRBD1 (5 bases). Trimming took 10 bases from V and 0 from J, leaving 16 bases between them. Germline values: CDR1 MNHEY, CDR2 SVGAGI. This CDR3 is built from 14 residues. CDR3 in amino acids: CATWSRVSSYEQYF. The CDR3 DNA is TGTGCCACCTGGAGCAGGGTCAGCTCCTACGAGCAGTACTTC.

CDR3 bases: TGTGCCAGCAGCCTAAGGACAGGGATCGGCACCGGGGAGCTGTTTTTT. Translation: CASSLRTGIGTGELFF. The chain joins TRBV13 to TRBJ2-2, with 8 bases identical to TRBD1. CDR3 size: 16 residues. CDR1 is PRHDT, CDR2 FYEKMQ, per germline (reference sequence). The V gene end was trimmed by 5 bases and the J gene end by 4 bases; junction bases not matched to a gene: 9. The variable domain in full, completed from reference TRBV13 and TRBJ2-2, reads AAGVIQSPRHLIKEKRETATLKCYPIPRHDTVYWYQQGPGQDPQFLISFYEKMQSDKGSIPDRFSAQQFSDYHSELNMSSLELGDSALYFCASSLRTGIGTGELFFGEGSRLTVL.

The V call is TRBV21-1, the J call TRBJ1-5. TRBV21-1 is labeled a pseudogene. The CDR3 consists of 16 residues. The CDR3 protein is CASSQRTTYSNQPQHF. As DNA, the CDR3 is TGTGCCAGCAGCCAGCGGACGACGTATAGCAATCAGCCCCAGCATTTT.

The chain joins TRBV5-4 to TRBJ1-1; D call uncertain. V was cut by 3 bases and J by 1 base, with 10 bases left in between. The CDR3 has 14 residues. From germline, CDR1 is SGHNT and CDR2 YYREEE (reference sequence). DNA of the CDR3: TGTGCCAGCAGCTCTGCGTGGGGGAACACTGAAGCTTTCTTT. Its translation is CASSSAWGNTEAFF.

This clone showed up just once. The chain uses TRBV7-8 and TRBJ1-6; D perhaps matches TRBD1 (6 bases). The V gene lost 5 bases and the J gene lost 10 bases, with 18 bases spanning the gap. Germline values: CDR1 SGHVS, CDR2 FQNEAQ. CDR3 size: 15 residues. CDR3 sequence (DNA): TGTGCCAGCAGCACACCAGACGGGGGCGGGTCACCCCTCCACTTT. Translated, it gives CASSTPDGGGSPLHF.

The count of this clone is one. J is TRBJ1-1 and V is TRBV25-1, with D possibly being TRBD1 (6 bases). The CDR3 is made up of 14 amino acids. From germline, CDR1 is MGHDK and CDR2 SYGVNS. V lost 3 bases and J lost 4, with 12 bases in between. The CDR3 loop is CASSEAGAFTEAFF. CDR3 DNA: TGTGCCAGCAGTGAGGCAGGGGCCTTCACTGAAGCTTTCTTT.

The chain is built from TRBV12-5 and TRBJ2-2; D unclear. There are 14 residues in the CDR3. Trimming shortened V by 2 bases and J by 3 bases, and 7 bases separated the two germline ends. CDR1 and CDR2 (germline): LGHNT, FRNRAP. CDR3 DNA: TGTGCTAGTGGTTTGCCTTGGGACACCGGGGAGCTGTTTTTT. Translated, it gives CASGLPWDTGELFF.

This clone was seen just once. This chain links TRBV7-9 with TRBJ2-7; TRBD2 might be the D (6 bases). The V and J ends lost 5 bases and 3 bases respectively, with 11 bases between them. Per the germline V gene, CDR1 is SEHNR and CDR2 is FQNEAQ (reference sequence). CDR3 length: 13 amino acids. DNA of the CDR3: TGTGCCAGCAGCCCAGGGACTCTCTACGAGCAGTACTTC. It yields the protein CASSPGTLYEQYF.

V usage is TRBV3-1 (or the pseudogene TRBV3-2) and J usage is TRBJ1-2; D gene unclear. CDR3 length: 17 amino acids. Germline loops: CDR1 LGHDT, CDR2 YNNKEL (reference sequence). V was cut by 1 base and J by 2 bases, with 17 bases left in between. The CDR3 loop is CASSQVVLGHSNYGYTF. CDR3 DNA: TGTGCCAGCAGCCAAGTGGTTCTAGGGCATTCAAACTATGGCTACACCTTC.

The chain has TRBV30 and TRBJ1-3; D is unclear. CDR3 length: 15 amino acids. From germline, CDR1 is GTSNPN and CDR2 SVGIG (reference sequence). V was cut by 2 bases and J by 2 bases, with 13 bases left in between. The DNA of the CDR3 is TGTGCCTGGAGTTATCGTCGCGCCGCTGGAAACACCATATATTTT. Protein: CAWSYRRAAGNTIYF.

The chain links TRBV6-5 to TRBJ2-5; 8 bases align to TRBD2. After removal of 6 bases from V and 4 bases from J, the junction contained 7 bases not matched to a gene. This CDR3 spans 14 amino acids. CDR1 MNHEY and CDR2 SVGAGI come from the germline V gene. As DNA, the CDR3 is TGTGCCAGCAGGATCGGGGGGGGAGTAGAGACCCAGTACTTC. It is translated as CASRIGGGVETQYF.

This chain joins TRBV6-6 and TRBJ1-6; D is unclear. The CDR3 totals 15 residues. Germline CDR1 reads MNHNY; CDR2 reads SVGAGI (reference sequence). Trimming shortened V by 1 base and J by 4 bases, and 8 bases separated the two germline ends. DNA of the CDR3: TGTGCCAGCAGTTACTACCAGGCATATAATTCACCCCTCCACTTT. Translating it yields CASSYYQAYNSPLHF.

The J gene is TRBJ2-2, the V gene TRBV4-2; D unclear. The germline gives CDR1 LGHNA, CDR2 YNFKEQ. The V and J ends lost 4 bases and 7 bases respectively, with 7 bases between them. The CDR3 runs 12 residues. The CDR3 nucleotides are TGTGCCAGCAGCCGAAGGCACGGGGAGCTGTTTTTT. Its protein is CASSRRHGELFF.

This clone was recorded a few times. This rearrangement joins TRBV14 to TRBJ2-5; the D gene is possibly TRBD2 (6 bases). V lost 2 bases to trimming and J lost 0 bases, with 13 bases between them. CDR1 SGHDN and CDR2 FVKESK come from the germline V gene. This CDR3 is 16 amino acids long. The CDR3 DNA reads TGTGCCAGCAGCCAAACTTCACGGGAGTACCAAGAGACCCAGTACTTC. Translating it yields CASSQTSREYQETQYF.

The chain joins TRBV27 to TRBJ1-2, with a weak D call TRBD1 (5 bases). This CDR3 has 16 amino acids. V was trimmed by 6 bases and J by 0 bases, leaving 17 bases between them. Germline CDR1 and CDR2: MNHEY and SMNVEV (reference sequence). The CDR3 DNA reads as TGTGCCAGCAGGACCGGGACGGACGCTGCTAACTATGGCTACACCTTC. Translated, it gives CASRTGTDAANYGYTF.

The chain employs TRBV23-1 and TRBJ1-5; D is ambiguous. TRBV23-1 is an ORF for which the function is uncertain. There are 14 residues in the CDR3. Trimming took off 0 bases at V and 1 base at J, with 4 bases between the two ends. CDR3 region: CASSQSRSNQPQHF. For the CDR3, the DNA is TGCGCCAGCAGTCAATCGCGGAGCAATCAGCCCCAGCATTTT.

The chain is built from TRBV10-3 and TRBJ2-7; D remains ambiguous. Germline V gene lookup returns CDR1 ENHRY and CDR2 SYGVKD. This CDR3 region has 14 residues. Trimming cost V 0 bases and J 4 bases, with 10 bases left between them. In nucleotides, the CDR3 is TGTGCCATCAGTGAGTCAAGCGAGAGGTACGAGCAGTACTTC. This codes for CAISESSERYEQYF.

CDR3 sequence (DNA): TGTGCCAGCAGTCGGGGGGGCGGACAGCCCCAGCATTTT. As protein: CASSRGGGQPQHF. The rearrangement links TRBV2 to TRBJ1-5; possibly TRBD1 for D (6 bases). The ends were cut back, 5 bases at V and 7 bases at J, with 12 bases in the middle. The germline gives CDR1 SNHLY, CDR2 FYNNEI. This CDR3 region has 13 residues. The full variable domain, completed using reference TRBV2 and TRBJ1-5, is EPEVTQTPSHQVTQMGQEVILRCVPISNHLYFYWYRQILGQKVEFLVSFYNNEISEKSEIFDDQFSVERPDGSNFTLKIRSTKLEDSAMYFCASSRGGGQPQHFGDGTRLSIL.

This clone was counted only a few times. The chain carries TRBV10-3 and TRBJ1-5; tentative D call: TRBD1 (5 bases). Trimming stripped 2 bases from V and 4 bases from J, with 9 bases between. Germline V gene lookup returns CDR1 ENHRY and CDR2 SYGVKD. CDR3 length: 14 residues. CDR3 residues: CAISEGAGNQPQHF. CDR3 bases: TGTGCCATCAGTGAGGGGGCTGGAAATCAGCCCCAGCATTTT.

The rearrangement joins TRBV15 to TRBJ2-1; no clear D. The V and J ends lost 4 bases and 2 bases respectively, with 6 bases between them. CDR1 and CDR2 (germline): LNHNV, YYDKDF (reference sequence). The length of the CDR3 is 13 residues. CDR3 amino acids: CATSIRPYNEQFF. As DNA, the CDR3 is TGTGCCACCAGCATAAGACCCTACAATGAGCAGTTCTTC.

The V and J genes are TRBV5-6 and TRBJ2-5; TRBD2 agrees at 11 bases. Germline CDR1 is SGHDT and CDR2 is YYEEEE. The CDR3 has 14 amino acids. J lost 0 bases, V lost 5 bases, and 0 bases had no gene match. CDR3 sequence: CASRTSGDQETQYF. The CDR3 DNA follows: TGTGCCAGCAGGACTAGCGGGGACCAAGAGACCCAGTACTTC.